This TCR beta chain is from a study of T cell responses to AZD1222 COVID-19 vaccine. Study-level points and caveats: Vaccination with two AZD1222 doses was followed by a rise in Spike-specific TCR breadth and depth. It was only after the peak T cell response that any repertoires were sampled. Mapped onto spike, vaccine-associated CD4 TCRs spanned it and were dominant at 160-218 and 743-854. Nearly half of the spike-specific TCRs reportedly recognize variant regions that carry no mutations.

Regarding this clone: Antigen unknown.

This table comes from immunoSEQ multiplex PCR, and its TCRdb copy is limited to in-frame clones, with some not included. The data contain approximately 160,000 clones, 85% to 95% of them singletons. This CDR3 is 12 amino acids long. Trimming took 1 base from V and 8 from J, leaving 9 bases between them. From germline, CDR1 is SGHRS and CDR2 YFSETQ. The sequence was obtained from an adult in good health. This chain links TRBV5-1 with TRBJ1-1; tentative D call: TRBD1 (5 bases). The source material was peripheral blood, sampled on day 0 of AZD1222 vaccination. CDR3 loop: CASSLIRGEAFF. CDR3 DNA sequence: TGCGCCAGCAGCTTGATTCGGGGGGAAGCTTTCTTT.